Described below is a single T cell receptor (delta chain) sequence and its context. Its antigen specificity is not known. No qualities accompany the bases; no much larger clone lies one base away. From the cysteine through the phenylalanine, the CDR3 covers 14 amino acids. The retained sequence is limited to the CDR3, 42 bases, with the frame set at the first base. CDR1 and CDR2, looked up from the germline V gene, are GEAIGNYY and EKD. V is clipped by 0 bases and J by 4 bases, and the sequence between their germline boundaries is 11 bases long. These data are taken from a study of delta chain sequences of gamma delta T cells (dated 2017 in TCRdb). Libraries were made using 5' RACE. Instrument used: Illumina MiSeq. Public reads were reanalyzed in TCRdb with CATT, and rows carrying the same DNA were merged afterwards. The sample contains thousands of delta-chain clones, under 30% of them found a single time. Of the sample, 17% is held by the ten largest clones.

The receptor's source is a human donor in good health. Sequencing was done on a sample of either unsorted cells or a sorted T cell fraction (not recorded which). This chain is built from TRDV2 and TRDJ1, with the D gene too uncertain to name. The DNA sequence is TGTGCCTGTGACACCGTCCCTGGATGCGATAAACTCATCTTT. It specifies CACDTVPGCDKLIF.